The 9 T cell receptor beta chains listed next were all sequenced from one sample in a study of vaccination and CD4 T cells after COVID-19. Sequencing of the DNA from cultured CD4+ T cells was carried out with the Oncomine TCR Beta short-read assay. Each CDR3 protein gets one entry after TCRdb re-called the PCR reads with MiXCR. The profile covers about 15,000 distinct CDR3 sequences, with around 66% appearing a single time and about 4.6% taken by the ten largest. This sample's treatment: approximately 9-day PBMC culture with coronavirus spike peptide pools or control peptides (ViraFEST assay). These receptors have no identified antigens. Material for sequencing was CD4+ T cells from blood, cultured in vitro. All receptors derive from a human donor who had recovered from COVID-19.

Turning to this clonotype: Germline and junction disagree at one end, which may indicate a read error. The chain has TRBV6-5 and TRBJ1-5, with a possible D match to TRBD1 (6 bases). The CDR3 loop spans 17 amino acids. Germline assignment: CDR1 MNHEY and CDR2 SVGAGI. The DNA of the CDR3 is TGTGCCAGCAGTTCAGGGGCTGTGGGGTATAGCAATCGGCCCCAGCATTTT. Protein: CASSSGAVGYSNRPQHF.

The rearrangement joins TRBV7-6 to TRBJ2-4; TRBD2 aligns across 9 bases. V trimming: 1 base; J trimming: 4 bases; junction bases outside the gene matches: 8. CDR1 and CDR2 from the germline V gene are SGHVS and FNYEAQ. The CDR3 runs to 17 residues. Here the CDR3 reads CASSLGPSGIGKNIQYF. The CDR3 DNA reads as TGTGCCAGCAGCTTAGGTCCTAGCGGGATAGGGAAAAACATTCAGTACTTC.

This chain uses TRBV6-1 with TRBJ2-3; 11 nucleotides line up with TRBD2. This CDR3 spans 15 amino acids. The J segment lost 3 bases and the V segment lost 7 bases, leaving 6 bases of the junction unmatched. Germline V lookup: CDR1 MNHNS, CDR2 SASEGT. The CDR3, as DNA: TGTGCCAGCACTCTACGGACTAGCGGGACAGATACGCAGTATTTT. Protein sequence: CASTLRTSGTDTQYF.

This chain connects TRBV19 to TRBJ2-4; TRBD1 is a possible D gene (7 bases). Trimming removed 3 bases from V and 9 bases from J, with 15 bases in between. Per the germline V gene, CDR1 is LNHDA and CDR2 is SQIVND (reference sequence). The CDR3 extends over 14 amino acids. The CDR3 nucleotides are TGTGCCAGTAGTATCGGCCAGGGGGGCCCCATTCAGTACTTC. Translation: CASSIGQGGPIQYF.

The rearrangement joins TRBV20-1 to TRBJ2-7; D is ambiguous. The V gene lost 3 bases and the J gene lost 6 bases, with 9 bases spanning the gap. The CDR3 runs to 11 residues. In germline, CDR1 is DFQATT, CDR2 SNEGSKA (reference sequence). DNA of the CDR3: TGCAGTGCTAGTCTGGGTTCCGAGCAGTACTTC. Translated: CSASLGSEQYF.

This clonotype has more than one count but fewer than ten. This chain connects TRBV10-1 to TRBJ1-2, with D possibly matching TRBD1 (5 bases). V was trimmed by 0 bases and J by 8 bases, leaving 10 bases between them. The CDR3 extends over 13 amino acids. Germline CDR1 is WNHNN and CDR2 is SYGVQD (reference sequence). For the CDR3, the DNA is TGCGCCAGCAGTGAGTCAGGGACGCTCGGCTACACCTTC. Its protein is CASSESGTLGYTF.

This clonotype was seen more than once but under ten times. The chain uses TRBV6-2 or TRBV6-3 and TRBJ2-5; 8 bases fit TRBD1. The CDR3 length is 13 residues. Trimming at V came to 5 bases and at J to 6 bases, leaving 5 bases not matched to a gene. Germline CDR1 reads MNHEY; CDR2 reads SVGEGT. The CDR3: CASSPTGVQTQYF. For the CDR3, the DNA is TGTGCCAGCAGTCCGACAGGGGTACAGACCCAGTACTTC.

The rearrangement joins TRBV6-2 or TRBV6-3 to TRBJ1-2; D is undetermined. Trimming cost V 8 bases and J 5 bases, with 21 bases left between them. CDR1 is MNHEY and CDR2 is SVGEGT in the germline V gene. The CDR3 is 15 amino acids. CDR3 residues: CASVIHLDDWYGYTF. In DNA, the CDR3 is TGTGCCAGCGTGATCCACTTGGACGACTGGTATGGCTACACCTTC.

V is TRBV15 and J is TRBJ2-2; tentatively, D is TRBD2 (6 bases). The CDR3 loop spans 15 amino acids. Trimming took 4 bases from V and 2 from J, leaving 11 bases between them. Germline-derived CDR1 and CDR2 are LNHNV and YYDKDF (reference sequence). CDR3 coding DNA: TGTGCCACCAGCAAACCGGGACTTAACACCGGGGAGCTGTTTTTT. This encodes CATSKPGLNTGELFF.